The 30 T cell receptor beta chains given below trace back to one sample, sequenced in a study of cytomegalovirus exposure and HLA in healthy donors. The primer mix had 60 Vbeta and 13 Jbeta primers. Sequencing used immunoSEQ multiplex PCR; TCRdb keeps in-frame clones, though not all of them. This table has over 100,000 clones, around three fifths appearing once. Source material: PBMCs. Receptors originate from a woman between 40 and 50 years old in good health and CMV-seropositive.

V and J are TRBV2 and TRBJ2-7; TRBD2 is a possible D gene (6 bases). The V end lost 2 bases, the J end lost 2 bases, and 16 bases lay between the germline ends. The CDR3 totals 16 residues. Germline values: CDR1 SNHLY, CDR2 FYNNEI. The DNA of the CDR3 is TGTGCCAGCAGTGAATGGAGGGTGGACCTTCCCTACGAGCAGTACTTC. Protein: CASSEWRVDLPYEQYF.

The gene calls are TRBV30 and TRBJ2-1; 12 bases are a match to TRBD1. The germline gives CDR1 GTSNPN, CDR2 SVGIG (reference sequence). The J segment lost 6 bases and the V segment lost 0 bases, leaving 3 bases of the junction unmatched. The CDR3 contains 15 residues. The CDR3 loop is CAWSVGTGGLNEQFF. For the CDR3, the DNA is TGTGCCTGGAGTGTAGGGACAGGGGGCCTCAATGAGCAGTTCTTC.

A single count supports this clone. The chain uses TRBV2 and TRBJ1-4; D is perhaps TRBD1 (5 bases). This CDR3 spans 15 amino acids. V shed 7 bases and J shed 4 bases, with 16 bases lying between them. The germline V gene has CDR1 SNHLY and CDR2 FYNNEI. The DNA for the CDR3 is TGTGCCAGCACCGATCGGGGGACGGGTAATGAAAAACTGTTTTTT. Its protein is CASTDRGTGNEKLFF.

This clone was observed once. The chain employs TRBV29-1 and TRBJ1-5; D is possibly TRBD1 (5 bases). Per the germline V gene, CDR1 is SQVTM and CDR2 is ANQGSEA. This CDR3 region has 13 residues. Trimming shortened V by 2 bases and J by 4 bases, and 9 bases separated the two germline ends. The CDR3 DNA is TGCAGCGTTGAAACGGAGGGGAATCAGCCCCAGCATTTT. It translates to CSVETEGNQPQHF.

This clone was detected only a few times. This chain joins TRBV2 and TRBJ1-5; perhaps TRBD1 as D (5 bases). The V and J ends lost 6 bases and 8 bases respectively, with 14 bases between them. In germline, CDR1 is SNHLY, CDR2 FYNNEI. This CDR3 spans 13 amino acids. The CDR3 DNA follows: TGTGCCAGCAGCGTGGGGGGGAATGAGCCCCAGCATTTT. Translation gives CASSVGGNEPQHF.

The CDR3 DNA sequence: TGTGCCAGCAGTTTAGGACAGGGGATTTACGAGCAGTACTTC. Translation: CASSLGQGIYEQYF. The V call is TRBV28, the J call TRBJ2-7; 9 nucleotides match TRBD1. The CDR3 has 14 amino acids. V lost 2 bases, J lost 4 bases, and 3 bases stayed unmatched. Germline lookup yields CDR1 MDHEN and CDR2 SYDVKM. Full variable domain (rest looked up from reference TRBV28 and TRBJ2-7): DVKVTQSSRYLVKRTGEKVFLECVQDMDHENMFWYRQDPGLGLRLIYFSYDVKMKEKGDIPEGYSVSREKKERFSLILESASTNQTSMYLCASSLGQGIYEQYFGPGTRLTVT.

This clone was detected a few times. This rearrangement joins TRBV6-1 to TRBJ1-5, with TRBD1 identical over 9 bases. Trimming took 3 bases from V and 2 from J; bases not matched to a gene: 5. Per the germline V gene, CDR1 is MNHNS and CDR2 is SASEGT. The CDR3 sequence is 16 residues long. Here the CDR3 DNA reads TGTGCCAGCAGTGATTACAGGGGGCAGGGCAATCAGCCCCAGCATTTT. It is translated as CASSDYRGQGNQPQHF.

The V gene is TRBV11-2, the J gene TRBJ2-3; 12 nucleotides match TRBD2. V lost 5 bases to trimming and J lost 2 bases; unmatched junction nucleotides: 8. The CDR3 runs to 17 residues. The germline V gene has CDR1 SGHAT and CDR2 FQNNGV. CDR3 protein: CASSPRLAGEPTDTQYF. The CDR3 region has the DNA TGTGCCAGCAGCCCCCGACTAGCGGGAGAGCCCACAGATACGCAGTATTTT.

CDR3 sequence: CASSLTSEGEGQYF. The CDR3 bases are TGTGCCAGCAGTCTCACCTCGGAGGGAGAGGGGCAGTACTTC. V is TRBV6-5 and J is TRBJ2-7; tentative D call: TRBD2 (6 bases). Trimming took 5 bases from V and 9 from J, leaving 20 bases between them. This CDR3 is built from 14 residues. Per the germline V gene, CDR1 is MNHEY and CDR2 is SVGAGI.

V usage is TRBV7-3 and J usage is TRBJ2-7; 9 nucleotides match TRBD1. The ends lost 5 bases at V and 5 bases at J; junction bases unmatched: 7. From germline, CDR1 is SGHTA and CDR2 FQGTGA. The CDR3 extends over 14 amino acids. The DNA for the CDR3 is TGTGCCAGCAGCCCAGGGACAGGGATCAACGAGCAGTACTTC. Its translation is CASSPGTGINEQYF.

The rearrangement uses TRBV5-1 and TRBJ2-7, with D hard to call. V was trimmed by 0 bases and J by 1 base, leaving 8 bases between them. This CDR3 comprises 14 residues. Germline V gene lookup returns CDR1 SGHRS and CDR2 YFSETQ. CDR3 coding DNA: TGCGCCAGCAGCTTGGAGGAGTGGTCCTACGAGCAGTACTTC. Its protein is CASSLEEWSYEQYF.

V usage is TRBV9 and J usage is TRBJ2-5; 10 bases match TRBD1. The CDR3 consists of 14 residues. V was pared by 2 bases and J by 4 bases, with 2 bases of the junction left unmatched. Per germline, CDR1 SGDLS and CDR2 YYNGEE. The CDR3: CASSVDRGPETQYF. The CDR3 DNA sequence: TGTGCCAGCAGCGTCGACAGGGGGCCAGAGACCCAGTACTTC.

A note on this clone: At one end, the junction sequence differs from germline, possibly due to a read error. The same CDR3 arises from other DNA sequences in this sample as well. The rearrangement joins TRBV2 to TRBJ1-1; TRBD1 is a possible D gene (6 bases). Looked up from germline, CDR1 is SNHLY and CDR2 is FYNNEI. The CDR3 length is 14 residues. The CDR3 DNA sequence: TGCGCCAGCAGTGATTGGGGGCGGGCCACTGAAGCTTTCTTT. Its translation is CASSDWGRATEAFF.

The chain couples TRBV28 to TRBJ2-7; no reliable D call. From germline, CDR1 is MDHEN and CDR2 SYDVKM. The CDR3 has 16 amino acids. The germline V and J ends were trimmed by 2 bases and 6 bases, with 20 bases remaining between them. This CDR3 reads CASSLGGRVGSTEQYF. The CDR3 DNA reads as TGTGCCAGCAGTTTAGGCGGTCGGGTTGGCTCTACCGAGCAGTACTTC. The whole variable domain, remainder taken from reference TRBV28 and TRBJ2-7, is DVKVTQSSRYLVKRTGEKVFLECVQDMDHENMFWYRQDPGLGLRLIYFSYDVKMKEKGDIPEGYSVSREKKERFSLILESASTNQTSMYLCASSLGGRVGSTEQYFGPGTRLTVT.

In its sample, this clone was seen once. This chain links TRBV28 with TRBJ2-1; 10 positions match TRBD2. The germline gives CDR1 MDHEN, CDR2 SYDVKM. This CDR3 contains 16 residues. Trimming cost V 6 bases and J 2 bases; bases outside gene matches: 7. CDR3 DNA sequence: TGTGCCAGCAGCCCAAGGACTAGCGGACCCTACAATGAGCAGTTCTTC. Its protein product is CASSPRTSGPYNEQFF.

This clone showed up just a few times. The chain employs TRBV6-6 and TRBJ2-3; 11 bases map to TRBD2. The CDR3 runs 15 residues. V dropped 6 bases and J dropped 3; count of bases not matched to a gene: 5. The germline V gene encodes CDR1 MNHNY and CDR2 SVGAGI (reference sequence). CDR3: CASRGTSGRTDTQYF. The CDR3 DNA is TGTGCCAGCAGGGGAACTAGCGGGAGAACAGATACGCAGTATTTT.

CDR3 sequence reads: CASSKAGGSSGANVLTF. The CDR3 DNA reads as TGTGCCAGCAGCAAAGCTGGGGGGAGCTCTGGGGCCAACGTCCTGACTTTC. This chain connects TRBV21-1 to TRBJ2-6; the table's D call TRBD2 went unverified against the DNA. TRBV21-1 is assigned pseudogene status. CDR3 size: 17 residues.

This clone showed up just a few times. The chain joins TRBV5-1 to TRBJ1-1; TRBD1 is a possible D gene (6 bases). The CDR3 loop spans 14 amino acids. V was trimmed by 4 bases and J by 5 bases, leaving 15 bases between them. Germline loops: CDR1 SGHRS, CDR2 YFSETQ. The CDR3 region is CASSRGSLGTEAFF. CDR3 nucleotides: TGCGCCAGCAGCAGGGGGAGCTTGGGGACTGAAGCTTTCTTT.

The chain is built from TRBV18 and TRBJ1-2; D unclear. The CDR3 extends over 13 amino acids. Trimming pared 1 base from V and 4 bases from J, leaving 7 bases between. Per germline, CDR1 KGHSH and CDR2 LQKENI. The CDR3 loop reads CASSPLPVYGYTF. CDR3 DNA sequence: TGTGCCAGCTCACCACTCCCCGTCTATGGCTACACCTTC.

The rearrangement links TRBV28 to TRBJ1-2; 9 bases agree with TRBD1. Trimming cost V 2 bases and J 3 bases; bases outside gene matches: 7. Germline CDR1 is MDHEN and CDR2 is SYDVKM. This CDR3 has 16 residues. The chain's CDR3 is CASSLHTGGADYGYTF. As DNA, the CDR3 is TGTGCCAGCAGTTTACACACAGGGGGCGCGGACTATGGCTACACCTTC.

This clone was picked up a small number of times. CDR3 protein: CASSPTLAGGNEQFF. The CDR3 DNA sequence: TGTGCCAGCAGCCCAACACTAGCGGGAGGCAATGAGCAGTTCTTC. The chain is built from TRBV6-4 and TRBJ2-1; 12 positions agree with TRBD2. The germline CDR1 and CDR2 sequences are MRHNA and SNTAGT. The CDR3 is 15 amino acids. J lost 6 bases, V lost 6 bases, and 6 bases had no gene match.

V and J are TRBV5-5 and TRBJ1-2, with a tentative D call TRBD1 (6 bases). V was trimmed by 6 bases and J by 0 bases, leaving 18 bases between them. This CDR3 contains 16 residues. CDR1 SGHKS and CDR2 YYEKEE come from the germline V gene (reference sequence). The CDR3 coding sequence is TGTGCCAGCACCACTGACCCAGGGGCAGCTAACTATGGCTACACCTTC. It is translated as CASTTDPGAANYGYTF.

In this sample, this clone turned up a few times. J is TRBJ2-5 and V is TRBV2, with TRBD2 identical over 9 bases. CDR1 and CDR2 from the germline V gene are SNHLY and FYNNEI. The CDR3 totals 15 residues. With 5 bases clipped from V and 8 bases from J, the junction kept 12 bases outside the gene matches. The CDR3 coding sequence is TGTGCCAGCAGTTCTAGTGGGACTAGCTTCGTAACCCAGTACTTC. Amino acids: CASSSSGTSFVTQYF.

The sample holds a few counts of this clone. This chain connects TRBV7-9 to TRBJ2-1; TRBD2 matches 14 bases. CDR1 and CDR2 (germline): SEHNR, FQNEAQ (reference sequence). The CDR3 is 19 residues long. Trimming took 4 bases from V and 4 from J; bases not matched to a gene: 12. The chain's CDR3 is CASSSPGLAGEGAYNEQFF. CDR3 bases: TGTGCCAGCAGCTCACCGGGACTAGCGGGAGAGGGGGCGTACAATGAGCAGTTCTTC.

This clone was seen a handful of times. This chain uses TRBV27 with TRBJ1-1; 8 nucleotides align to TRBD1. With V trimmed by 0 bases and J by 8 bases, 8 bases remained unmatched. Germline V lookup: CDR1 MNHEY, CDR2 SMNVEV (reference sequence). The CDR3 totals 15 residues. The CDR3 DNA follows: TGTGCCAGCAGTTTATCCCGGACAGGGAGGGGGGAAGCTTTCTTT. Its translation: CASSLSRTGRGEAFF.

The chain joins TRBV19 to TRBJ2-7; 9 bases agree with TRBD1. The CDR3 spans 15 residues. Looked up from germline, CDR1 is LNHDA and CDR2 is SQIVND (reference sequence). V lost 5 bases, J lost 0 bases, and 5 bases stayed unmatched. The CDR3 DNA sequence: TGTGCCAGTAGTGCCGGACAGGGGAGCTCCTACGAGCAGTACTTC. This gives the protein CASSAGQGSSYEQYF.

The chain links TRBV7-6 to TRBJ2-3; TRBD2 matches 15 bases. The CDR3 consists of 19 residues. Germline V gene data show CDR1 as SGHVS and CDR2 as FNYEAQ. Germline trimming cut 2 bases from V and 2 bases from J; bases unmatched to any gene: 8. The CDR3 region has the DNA TGTGCCAGCAGCTTACCCCGGACTAGCGGGGGGGCCACCACAGATACGCAGTATTTT. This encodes CASSLPRTSGGATTDTQYF.

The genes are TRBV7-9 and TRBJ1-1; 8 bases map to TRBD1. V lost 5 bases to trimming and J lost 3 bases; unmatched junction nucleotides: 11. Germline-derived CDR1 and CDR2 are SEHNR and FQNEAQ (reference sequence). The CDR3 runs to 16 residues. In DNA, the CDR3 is TGTGCCAGCAGCGACGCAGGGGGCGTACTGGACACTGAAGCTTTCTTT. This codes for CASSDAGGVLDTEAFF.

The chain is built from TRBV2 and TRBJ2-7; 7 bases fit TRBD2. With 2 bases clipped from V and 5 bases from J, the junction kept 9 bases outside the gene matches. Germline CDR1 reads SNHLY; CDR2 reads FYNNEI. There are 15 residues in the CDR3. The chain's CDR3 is CASSESPSGPNEQYF. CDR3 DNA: TGTGCCAGCAGTGAATCGCCTAGCGGACCCAACGAGCAGTACTTC.

The CDR3 DNA sequence: TGTGCCAGCAGCTTAGATCTGAACAGGGGGCAATCTGGAAACACCATATATTTT. This codes for CASSLDLNRGQSGNTIYF. J is TRBJ1-3 and V is TRBV11-2, with 9 bases aligning to TRBD1. Germline assignment: CDR1 SGHAT and CDR2 FQNNGV. V lost 0 bases to trimming and J lost 1 base; unmatched junction nucleotides: 7. The CDR3 runs 18 residues. The whole variable domain, filled in from reference TRBV11-2 and TRBJ1-3, reads EAGVAQSPRYKIIEKRQSVAFWCNPISGHATLYWYQQILGQGPKLLIQFQNNGVVDDSQLPKDRFSAERLKGVDSTLKIQPAKLEDSAVYLCASSLDLNRGQSGNTIYFGEGSWLTVV.